These 21 T cell receptor beta chains were sequenced from one sample in a study of graft-versus-host responses after intestinal transplantation. The table came from immunoSEQ multiplex PCR; TCRdb's copy has only in-frame clones and leaves some out. The data show about 63,000 clones, roughly 90% seen once. Intraepithelial lymphocytes and lamina propria lymphocytes were released through processing of graft tissue. Specimen: ileum tissue, collected 350 to 400 days after transplant. The receptors were sampled from a human patient who received an intestinal transplant, so some T cells may come from the graft donor.

The chain recombines TRBV6-5 with TRBJ2-7; D not certain. Trimming took off 2 bases at V and 2 bases at J, with 13 bases between the two ends. The CDR3 has 15 residues. Germline CDR1 MNHEY, CDR2 SVGAGI. CDR3 protein: CASSYRALGTYEQYF. The CDR3 DNA is TGTGCCAGCAGTTACAGGGCCTTAGGGACCTACGAGCAGTACTTC.

This clone has only a few counts. This chain links TRBV4-1 with TRBJ1-1, with a tentative D call TRBD1 (5 bases). Between the trimmed V and J ends, which lost 0 bases and 5 bases, there was a span of 13 bases. CDR3 length: 15 residues. CDR1 is MGHRA, CDR2 YSYEKL, per germline. The DNA of the CDR3 is TGCGCCAGCAGCCAAGAAGGTCGTGGGGGGACTGAAGCTTTCTTT. Protein sequence: CASSQEGRGGTEAFF.

The gene calls are TRBV25-1 and TRBJ1-1, with D unclear. Germline V CDR1 and CDR2: MGHDK, SYGVNS. The CDR3 covers 13 residues. Trimming pared 4 bases from V and 4 bases from J, leaving 10 bases between. CDR3 nucleotides: TGTGCCAGCAGTGCTACAGCGACCACTGAAGCTTTCTTT. As protein: CASSATATTEAFF. The complete variable domain, with remaining parts taken from reference TRBV25-1 and TRBJ1-1, reads EADIYQTPRYLVIGTGKKITLECSQTMGHDKMYWYQQDPGMELHLIHYSYGVNSTEKGDLSSESTVSRIRTEHFPLTLESARPSHTSQYLCASSATATTEAFFGQGTRLTVV.

The chain is built from TRBV18 and TRBJ2-5; D remains ambiguous. CDR1 is KGHSH and CDR2 is LQKENI in the germline V gene. This CDR3 has 12 residues. The V and J ends lost 0 bases and 6 bases respectively, with 5 bases between them. The CDR3 bases are TGTGCCAGCTCACCACCGATAAAGACCCAGTACTTC. This sequence encodes CASSPPIKTQYF. Complete variable domain (other parts from reference TRBV18 and TRBJ2-5): NAGVMQNPRHLVRRRGQEARLRCSPMKGHSHVYWYRQLPEEGLKFMVYLQKENIIDESGMPKERFSAEFPKEGPSILRIQQVVRGDSAAYFCASSPPIKTQYFGPGTRLLVL.

The chain has TRBV9 and TRBJ2-2, with D unresolved. CDR1 is SGDLS and CDR2 is YYNGEE in the germline V gene. The CDR3 consists of 15 residues. V was shortened by 0 bases and J by 1 base, with 7 bases between the two germline ends. The CDR3 loop is CASSVVSGNTGELFF. For the CDR3, the DNA is TGTGCCAGCAGCGTAGTATCCGGGAACACCGGGGAGCTGTTTTTT.

The chain employs TRBV28 and TRBJ2-1, with D maybe TRBD2 (6 bases). Germline V gene sequence: CDR1 MDHEN, CDR2 SYDVKM. V was pared by 6 bases and J by 7 bases, with 13 bases between. The CDR3 length is 13 residues. The CDR3 bases are TGTGCCAGCAGCATAGCACGGGGGAATGAGCAGTTCTTC. Its protein is CASSIARGNEQFF. Looking up the rest from reference TRBV28 and TRBJ2-1 gives the full variable domain: DVKVTQSSRYLVKRTGEKVFLECVQDMDHENMFWYRQDPGLGLRLIYFSYDVKMKEKGDIPEGYSVSREKKERFSLILESASTNQTSMYLCASSIARGNEQFFGPGTRLTVL.

The chain links TRBV25-1 to TRBJ2-7; 9 bases agree with TRBD1. Looked up from germline, CDR1 is MGHDK and CDR2 is SYGVNS. CDR3 length: 13 residues. V was clipped by 7 bases and J by 1 base; unmatched bases: 2. CDR3 nucleotide sequence: TGTGCCAGCACTGGACAGGGGTCCTACGAGCAGTACTTC. This encodes CASTGQGSYEQYF.

This chain uses TRBV18 with TRBJ2-7, with D possibly being TRBD1 (6 bases). There are 13 residues in the CDR3. Per germline, CDR1 KGHSH and CDR2 LQKENI. Trimming took 5 bases from V and 5 from J, leaving 13 bases between them. The CDR3 here is CASSASRDNEQYF. The CDR3 coding sequence is TGTGCCAGCTCAGCGAGCAGGGACAACGAGCAGTACTTC.

The rearrangement joins TRBV11-1 to TRBJ2-3; the match to TRBD1 covers 8 bases. The CDR3 length is 15 residues. V shed 5 bases and J 4 bases; nucleotides not matched to a gene: 8. Germline CDR1 SGHAT, CDR2 FQDESV (reference sequence). In DNA form, the CDR3 reads TGTGCCAGCAGCCCGGACAGGGTCGCGGCAGATACGCAGTATTTT. Translation gives CASSPDRVAADTQYF. The whole variable domain, remainder taken from reference TRBV11-1 and TRBJ2-3, is EAEVAQSPRYKITEKSQAVAFWCDPISGHATLYWYRQILGQGPELLVQFQDESVVDDSQLPKDRFSAERLKGVDSTLKIQPAELGDSAMYLCASSPDRVAADTQYFGPGTRLTVL.

The chain combines TRBV2 with TRBJ2-7, with 7 bases lining up with TRBD1. The germline gives CDR1 SNHLY, CDR2 FYNNEI. Trimming took 8 bases from V and 1 from J; bases not matched to a gene: 2. The CDR3 extends over 12 amino acids. For the CDR3, the DNA is TGTGCCAGCTCCAGGGGGTCCTACGAGCAGTACTTC. The encoded protein is CASSRGSYEQYF.

This chain joins TRBV28 and TRBJ1-5; D is unclear. The germline gives CDR1 MDHEN, CDR2 SYDVKM. Trimming stripped 3 bases from V and 0 bases from J, with 6 bases between. The CDR3 contains 14 residues. The CDR3 reads CASSLFNSNQPQHF. The CDR3 nucleotides are TGTGCCAGCAGTTTGTTCAATAGCAATCAGCCCCAGCATTTT.

The CDR3 DNA reads TGTGCTAGTGGTTTGTCGACTGGGACAGGGTATACGAGCTCCTATAATTCACCCCTCCACTTT. Its protein product is CASGLSTGTGYTSSYNSPLHF. V is TRBV12-5 and J is TRBJ1-6; 9 positions agree with TRBD1. The CDR3 consists of 21 residues. From germline, CDR1 is LGHNT and CDR2 FRNRAP. The junction had 14 bases not matched to a gene; V was cut back by 2 bases and J by 0 bases.

The chain recombines TRBV28 with TRBJ1-3; 11 positions match TRBD1. Germline-derived CDR1 and CDR2 are MDHEN and SYDVKM. The CDR3 is 21 residues long. V shed 7 bases and J 4 bases; nucleotides not matched to a gene: 24. The CDR3 spells CASISASIANIRTGGGNTIYF. In nucleotides, the CDR3 is TGTGCCAGCATCTCAGCCTCCATTGCAAATATCAGGACAGGGGGCGGAAACACCATATATTTT.

The rearrangement uses TRBV5-4 and TRBJ2-2; tentatively, D is TRBD1 (5 bases). The CDR3 loop spans 16 amino acids. Germline V gene data show CDR1 as SGHNT and CDR2 as YYREEE (reference sequence). V was shortened by 4 bases and J by 2 bases, with 15 bases between the two germline ends. The CDR3 is CASSGDSLINTGELFF. As DNA, the CDR3 is TGTGCCAGCAGCGGAGACAGCTTAATTAACACCGGGGAGCTGTTTTTT.

The chain combines TRBV19 with TRBJ1-6; TRBD1 matches 7 bases. J lost 9 bases, V lost 4 bases, and 3 bases had no gene match. This CDR3 contains 13 residues. Germline CDR1 reads LNHDA; CDR2 reads SQIVND (reference sequence). CDR3 nucleotide sequence: TGTGCCAGTAGTACAGGGGGGGCTTCACCCCTCCACTTT. It codes for CASSTGGASPLHF.

The CDR3 sequence: CASSLFGTYEQYF. CDR3 coding DNA: TGTGCCAGCAGCTTATTTGGTACCTACGAGCAGTACTTC. The chain combines TRBV11-2 with TRBJ2-7; D is uncertain. V was trimmed by 2 bases and J by 2 bases, leaving 7 bases between them. Germline V gene sequence: CDR1 SGHAT, CDR2 FQNNGV. The CDR3 runs 13 residues.

This chain joins TRBV29-1 and TRBJ1-4; D is possibly TRBD1 (5 bases). Germline V lookup: CDR1 SQVTM, CDR2 ANQGSEA. The CDR3 runs to 14 residues. V was pared by 0 bases and J by 7 bases, with 12 bases between. CDR3 amino acids: CSVEEDGRGEKLFF. The CDR3 coding sequence is TGCAGCGTTGAAGAAGATGGAAGGGGTGAAAAACTGTTTTTT. The variable domain in full, completed from reference TRBV29-1 and TRBJ1-4, reads SAVISQKPSRDICQRGTSLTIQCQVDSQVTMMFWYRQQPGQSLTLIATANQGSEATYESGFVIDKFPISRPNLTFSTLTVSNMSPEDSSIYLCSVEEDGRGEKLFFGSGTQLSVL.

The chain links TRBV28 to TRBJ2-5; D might be TRBD1 or TRBD2, each matching 6 bases. V gave up 5 bases and J gave up 1 base, with 20 bases separating them. The germline CDR1 and CDR2 sequences are MDHEN and SYDVKM. This CDR3 contains 17 residues. CDR3 coding DNA: TGTGCCAGCAGTCAATACGTGGGGGCTAGCGCCCAAGAGACCCAGTACTTC. Translating it yields CASSQYVGASAQETQYF.

The chain joins TRBV7-3 to TRBJ2-2, with D maybe TRBD1 (6 bases). This CDR3 is 14 amino acids long. V lost 5 bases to trimming and J lost 6 bases, with 13 bases between them. Looked up from germline, CDR1 is SGHTA and CDR2 is FQGTGA. This CDR3 reads CASSPRTVAGELFF. The CDR3 DNA reads TGTGCCAGCAGCCCTCGGACAGTTGCCGGGGAGCTGTTTTTT.

The chain has TRBV9 and TRBJ1-3, with D perhaps matching TRBD1 (5 bases). This CDR3 is 14 amino acids long. Germline CDR1 is SGDLS and CDR2 is YYNGEE. V was trimmed by 1 base and J by 2 bases, leaving 7 bases between them. CDR3 sequence: CASSVQGAGNTIYF. The CDR3 DNA sequence: TGTGCCAGCAGCGTACAAGGGGCTGGAAACACCATATATTTT.

The gene calls are TRBV6-5 and TRBJ1-1; 9 nucleotides agree with TRBD1. Germline V gene data show CDR1 as MNHEY and CDR2 as SVGAGI. J lost 1 base, V lost 4 bases, and 1 base had no gene match. The CDR3 runs 14 residues. CDR3 coding DNA: TGTGCCAGCAGTTTGACAGGGGGGAACACTGAAGCTTTCTTT. Translation gives CASSLTGGNTEAFF.